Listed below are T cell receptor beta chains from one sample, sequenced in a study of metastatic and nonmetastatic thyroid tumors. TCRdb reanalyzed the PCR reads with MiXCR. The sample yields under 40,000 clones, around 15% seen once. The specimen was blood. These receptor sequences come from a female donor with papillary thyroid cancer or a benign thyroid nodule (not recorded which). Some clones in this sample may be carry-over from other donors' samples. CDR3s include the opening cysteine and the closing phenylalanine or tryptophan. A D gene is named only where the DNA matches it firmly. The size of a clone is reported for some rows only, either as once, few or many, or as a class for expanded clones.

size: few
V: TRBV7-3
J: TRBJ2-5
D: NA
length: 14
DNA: TGTGCCAGCAGCCAAAGGGGGGGAGAGGAGACCCAGTACTTC
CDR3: CASSQRGGEETQYF

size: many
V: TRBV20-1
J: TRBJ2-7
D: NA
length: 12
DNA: TGCAGTGCTAGAGTATACCAGGACGAGCAGTACTTC
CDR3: CSARVYQDEQYF

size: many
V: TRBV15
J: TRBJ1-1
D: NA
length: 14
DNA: TGTGCCACCAGCAGAGATCGGGGGGGCGCTGAAGCTTTCTTT
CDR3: CATSRDRGGAEAFF

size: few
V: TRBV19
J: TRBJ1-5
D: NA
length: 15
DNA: TGTGCCAGTAGTATAGGGACGGACATCAATCAGCCCCAGCATTTT
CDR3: CASSIGTDINQPQHF

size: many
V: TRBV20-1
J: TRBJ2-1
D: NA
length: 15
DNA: TGCAGTGCTTTCTCTGCGGATCGCTCCTACAATGAGCAGTTCTTC
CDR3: CSAFSADRSYNEQFF

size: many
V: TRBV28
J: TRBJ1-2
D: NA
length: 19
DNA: TGTGCCAGCAGTTTAGGGGCGGTCGGTGTTCTGGGAGCTAACTATGGCTACACCTTC
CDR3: CASSLGAVGVLGANYGYTF

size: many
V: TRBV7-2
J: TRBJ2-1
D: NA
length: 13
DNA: TGTGCCAGCAGCTTCGCGGATTACAATGAGCAGTTCTTC
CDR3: CASSFADYNEQFF

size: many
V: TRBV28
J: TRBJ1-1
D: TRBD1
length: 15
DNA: TGTGCCAGCAGTTTAAGGACAGGGTGGGGAAGGGGCGCTTTCTTT
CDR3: CASSLRTGWGRGAFF

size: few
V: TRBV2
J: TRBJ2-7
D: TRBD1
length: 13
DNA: TGTGCCAGCAGCCCGGGACAGGGGGTTAAGCAGTACTTC
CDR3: CASSPGQGVKQYF

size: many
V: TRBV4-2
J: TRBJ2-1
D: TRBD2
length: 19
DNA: TGTGCCAGCAGCCACTACGGGACTAGCGGGATGAGCTCCTACAATGAGCAGTTCTTC
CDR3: CASSHYGTSGMSSYNEQFF

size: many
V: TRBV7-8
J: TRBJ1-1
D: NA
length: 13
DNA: TGTGCCAGCAGCTTTACAGGGAACACTGAAGCTTTCTTT
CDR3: CASSFTGNTEAFF

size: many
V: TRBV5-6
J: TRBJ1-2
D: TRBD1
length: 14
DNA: TGTGCCAGCAGTTCAGAGACAGGGGTTGATGGCTACACCTTC
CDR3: CASSSETGVDGYTF

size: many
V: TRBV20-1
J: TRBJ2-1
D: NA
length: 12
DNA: TGCAGTGCTAGAGATTTCGGTGATGAGCAGTTCTTC
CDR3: CSARDFGDEQFF

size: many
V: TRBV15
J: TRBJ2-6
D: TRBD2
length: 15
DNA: TGTGCCACTACACCCGGGAGGGCTGGGGCCAACGTCCTGACTTTC
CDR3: CATTPGRAGANVLTF

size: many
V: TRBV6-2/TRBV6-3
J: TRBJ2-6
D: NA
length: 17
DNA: TGTGCCAGCAGTCCAACTGACCCCTTCTCTGGGGCCAACGTCCTGACTTTC
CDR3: CASSPTDPFSGANVLTF

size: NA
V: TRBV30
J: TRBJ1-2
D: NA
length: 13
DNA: TGTGCCTGGAGTGTCTGGTGGCATAGTGGCTACACCTTC
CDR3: CAWSVWWHSGYTF

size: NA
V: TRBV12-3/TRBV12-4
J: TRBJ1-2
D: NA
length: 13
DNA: TGTGCCAGCAGCCTAGGCGGGACAAGCATGTGGACCTTC
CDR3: CASSLGGTSMWTF

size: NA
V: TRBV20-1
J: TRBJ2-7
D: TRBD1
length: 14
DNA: TGCAGCGCTAGAGATGGACAGGGGGCATACGAGCAGTACTTC
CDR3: CSARDGQGAYEQYF

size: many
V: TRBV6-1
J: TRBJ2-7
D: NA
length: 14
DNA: TGTGCCAGCAGCCTCGGGCTCCGCGTCGGCGAGCAGTACTTC
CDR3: CASSLGLRVGEQYF

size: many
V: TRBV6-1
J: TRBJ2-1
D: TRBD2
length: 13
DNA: TGTGCCAGCAGCCAGCGGGAAATCAATGAGCAGTTCTTC
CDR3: CASSQREINEQFF

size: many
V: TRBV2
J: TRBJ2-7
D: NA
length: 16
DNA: TGTGCCAGCATGGGTGGGACACAGGGCATCTCCTACGAGCAGTACTTC
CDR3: CASMGGTQGISYEQYF

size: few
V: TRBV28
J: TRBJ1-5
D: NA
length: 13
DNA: TGTGCCAGCCGGGAAAGGGAGCGACAGCCGCAGCATTTT
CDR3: CASRERERQPQHF

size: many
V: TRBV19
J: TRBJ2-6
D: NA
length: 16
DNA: TGTGCCAGTAGTATAGACCCAGGGTCTGGGGCCAACGTCCTGACTTTC
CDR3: CASSIDPGSGANVLTF

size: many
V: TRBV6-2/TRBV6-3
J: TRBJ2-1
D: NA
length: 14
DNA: TGTGCCAGCAGTCGGACGACCGAGGACGGTGAGCAGTTCTTC
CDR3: CASSRTTEDGEQFF

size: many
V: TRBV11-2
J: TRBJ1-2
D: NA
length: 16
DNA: TGTGCCAGCAGCTTAGATCATTCGCAGGGTCGGTATGGCTACACCTTC
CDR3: CASSLDHSQGRYGYTF

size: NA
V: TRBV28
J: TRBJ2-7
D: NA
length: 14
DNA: TGTGCCAGTAGTTTAAGTGGGGCTCGCAACGATCAGTACTTC
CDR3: CASSLSGARNDQYF

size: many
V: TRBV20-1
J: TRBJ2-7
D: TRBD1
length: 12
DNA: TGCAGTGTTAGGGGACAGGCCTACGAGCAGTACTTC
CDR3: CSVRGQAYEQYF

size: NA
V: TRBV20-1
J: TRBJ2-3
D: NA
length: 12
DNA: TGCAGTGCTAGGGCGTTTGGGCATACGCAGTATTTT
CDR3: CSARAFGHTQYF

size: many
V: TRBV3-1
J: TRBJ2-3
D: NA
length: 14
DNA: TGTGCCAGCAGCCAAAGGAGATACACAGATACGCAGTATTTT
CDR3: CASSQRRYTDTQYF

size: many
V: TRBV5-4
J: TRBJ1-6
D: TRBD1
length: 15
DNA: TGTGCCAGCAGCAGGGGACAGGTTAATAATTCACCCCTCCACTTT
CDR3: CASSRGQVNNSPLHF

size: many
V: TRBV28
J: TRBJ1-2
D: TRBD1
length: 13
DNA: TGTGCCAGCGGTCAGGGGGCCTCTAGTGGCTACACCTTC
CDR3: CASGQGASSGYTF

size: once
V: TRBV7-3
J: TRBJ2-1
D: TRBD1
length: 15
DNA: TGTGCCAGCAGCCTCCGACAGGGGATATCGAATGAGCAGTTCTTC
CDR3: CASSLRQGISNEQFF

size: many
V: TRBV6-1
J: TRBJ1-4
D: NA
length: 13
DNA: TGTGCCAGCAGTGACAGCCGTAATGAAAAACTGTTTTTT
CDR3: CASSDSRNEKLFF

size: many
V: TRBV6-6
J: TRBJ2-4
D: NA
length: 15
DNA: TGTGCCAGCAGTTACGGGGCTGCGGCCAAAAACATTCAGTACTTC
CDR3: CASSYGAAAKNIQYF

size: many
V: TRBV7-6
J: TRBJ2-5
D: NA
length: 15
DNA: TGTGCCAGCAGCTTAGCTGTCGAGCTCAGGGGGACCCAGTACTTC
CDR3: CASSLAVELRGTQYF

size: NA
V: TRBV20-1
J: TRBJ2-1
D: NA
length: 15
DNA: TGCAGTGCTCCGAAGGGGGGAGCGTCCGACAATGAGCAGTTCTTC
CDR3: CSAPKGGASDNEQFF

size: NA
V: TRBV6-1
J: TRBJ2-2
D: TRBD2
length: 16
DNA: TGTGCCAGCAGCCTAGACTACAGCGGGAGTAGCGTGGATCTGTTTTTT
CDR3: CASSLDYSGSSVDLFF

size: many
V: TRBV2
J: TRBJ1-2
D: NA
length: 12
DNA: TGTGCCAGCAGTACGGACACCCGACTCCACACCTTC
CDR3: CASSTDTRLHTF

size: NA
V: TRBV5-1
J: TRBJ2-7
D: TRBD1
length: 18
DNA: TGCGCCAGCAGCCTCCGGACAGGGGATGAAAACATTGACTACGAGCAGTACTTC
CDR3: CASSLRTGDENIDYEQYF

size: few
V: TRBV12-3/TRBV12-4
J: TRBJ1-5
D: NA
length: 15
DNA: TGTGCCAGCAGTTCCGGCGTCGCTAGCAATCAGCCTCGGCATTTT
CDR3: CASSSGVASNQPRHF

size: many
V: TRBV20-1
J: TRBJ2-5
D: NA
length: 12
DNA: TGCAGTGCTAAGGGGAAATTCGAGACCCAGTACTTC
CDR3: CSAKGKFETQYF

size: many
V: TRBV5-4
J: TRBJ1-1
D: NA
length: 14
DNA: TGTGCCAGCAGAAAACAACAGGAGAACACTGAAGCTTTCTTT
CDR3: CASRKQQENTEAFF

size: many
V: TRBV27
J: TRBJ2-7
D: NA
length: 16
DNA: TGTGCCAGCAGTTTATCGATGGACGGCTTCTCCTACGAGCAGTACTTC
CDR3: CASSLSMDGFSYEQYF

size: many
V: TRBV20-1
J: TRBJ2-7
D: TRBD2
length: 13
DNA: TGCAGTGCTGGGGGACTAGACTCCTACGAGCAGTACTTC
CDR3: CSAGGLDSYEQYF

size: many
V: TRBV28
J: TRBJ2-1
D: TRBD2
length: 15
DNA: TGTGCCAGCAGTCCCCTGGGGCGGGAGGGAATTGAGCAGTTCTTC
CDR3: CASSPLGREGIEQFF

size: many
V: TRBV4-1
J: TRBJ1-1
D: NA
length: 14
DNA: TGCGCCAGCAGCCGGACAGAAGGAAACACTGAAGCTTTCTTT
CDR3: CASSRTEGNTEAFF

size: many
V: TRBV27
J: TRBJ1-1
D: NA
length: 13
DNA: TGTGCCAGCAGTTTCGTAGGGAACACTGAAGCTTTCTTT
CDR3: CASSFVGNTEAFF

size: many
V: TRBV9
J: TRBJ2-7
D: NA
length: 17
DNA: TGTGCCAGCAGCGTAGGTGGGACTCAACTAGGAAGATACGAGCAGTACTTC
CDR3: CASSVGGTQLGRYEQYF

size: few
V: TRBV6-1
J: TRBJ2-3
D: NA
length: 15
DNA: TGTGCCAGCAGCTCGGCCCCTACTCACACAGATACGCAGTATTTT
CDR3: CASSSAPTHTDTQYF

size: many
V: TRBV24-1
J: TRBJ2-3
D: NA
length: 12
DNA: TGTGCCACCAGTGCCAGCGGCGGTACGCAGTATTTT
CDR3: CATSASGGTQYF

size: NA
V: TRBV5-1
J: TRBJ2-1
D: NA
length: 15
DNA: TGCGCCAGCAGCCCTGAAGTAAATTTATACAATGAGCAGTTCTTC
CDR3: CASSPEVNLYNEQFF

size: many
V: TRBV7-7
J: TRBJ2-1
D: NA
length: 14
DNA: TGTGCTAGCAGCTTGACGACTTCCTACAATGAGCAGTTCTTC
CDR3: CASSLTTSYNEQFF

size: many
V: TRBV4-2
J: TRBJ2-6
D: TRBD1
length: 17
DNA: TGTGCCAGCAGCCCCGGGACAGGGATCTCTGGGGCCAACGTCCTGACTTTC
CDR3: CASSPGTGISGANVLTF

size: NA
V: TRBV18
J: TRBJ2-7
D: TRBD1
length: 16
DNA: TGTGCCAGCTCACCAGAGAGTCGGACAGGGATCCACGAGCAGTACTTC
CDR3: CASSPESRTGIHEQYF

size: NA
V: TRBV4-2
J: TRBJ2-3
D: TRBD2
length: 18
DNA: TGTGCCAGCAGCCTAGGGACTAGCGGGATTTTAGTCACAGATACGCAGTATTTT
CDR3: CASSLGTSGILVTDTQYF

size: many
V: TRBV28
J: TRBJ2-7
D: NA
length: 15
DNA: TGTGCCAGCACCCCCCGGGGCGCAGGGAACTACGAGCAGTACTTC
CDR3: CASTPRGAGNYEQYF

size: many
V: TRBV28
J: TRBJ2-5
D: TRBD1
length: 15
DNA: TGTGCCAGCAGTGTCGACCGGGACAGCCAAGAGACCCAGTACTTC
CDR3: CASSVDRDSQETQYF

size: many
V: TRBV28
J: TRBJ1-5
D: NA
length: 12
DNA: TGTGCCAGCAGTTTAGAGATGTCGCCCCAGCATTTT
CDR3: CASSLEMSPQHF

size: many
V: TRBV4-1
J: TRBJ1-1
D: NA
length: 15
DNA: TGCGCCAGCAGCCAAGATGGCGCCTTGTACACTGAAGCTTTCTTT
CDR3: CASSQDGALYTEAFF

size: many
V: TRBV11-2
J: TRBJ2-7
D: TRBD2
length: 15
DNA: TGTGCCAGCAGCAATTCCGGGACTAGAGTTCACGAGCAGTACTTC
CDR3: CASSNSGTRVHEQYF